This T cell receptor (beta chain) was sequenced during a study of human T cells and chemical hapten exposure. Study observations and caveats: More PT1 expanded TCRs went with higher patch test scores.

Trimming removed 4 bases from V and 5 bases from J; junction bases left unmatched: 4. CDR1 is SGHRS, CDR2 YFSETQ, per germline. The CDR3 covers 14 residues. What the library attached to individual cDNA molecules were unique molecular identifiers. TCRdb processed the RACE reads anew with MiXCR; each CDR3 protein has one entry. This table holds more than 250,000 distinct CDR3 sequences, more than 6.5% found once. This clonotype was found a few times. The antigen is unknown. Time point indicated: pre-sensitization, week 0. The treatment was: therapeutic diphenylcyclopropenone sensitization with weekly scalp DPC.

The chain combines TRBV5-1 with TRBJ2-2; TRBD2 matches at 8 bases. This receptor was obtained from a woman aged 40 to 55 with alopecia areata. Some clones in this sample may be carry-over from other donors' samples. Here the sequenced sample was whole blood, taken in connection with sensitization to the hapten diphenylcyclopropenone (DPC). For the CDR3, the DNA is TGCGCCAGCAGCGGGACTAGGAGAACCGGGGAGCTGTTTTTT. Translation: CASSGTRRTGELFF.